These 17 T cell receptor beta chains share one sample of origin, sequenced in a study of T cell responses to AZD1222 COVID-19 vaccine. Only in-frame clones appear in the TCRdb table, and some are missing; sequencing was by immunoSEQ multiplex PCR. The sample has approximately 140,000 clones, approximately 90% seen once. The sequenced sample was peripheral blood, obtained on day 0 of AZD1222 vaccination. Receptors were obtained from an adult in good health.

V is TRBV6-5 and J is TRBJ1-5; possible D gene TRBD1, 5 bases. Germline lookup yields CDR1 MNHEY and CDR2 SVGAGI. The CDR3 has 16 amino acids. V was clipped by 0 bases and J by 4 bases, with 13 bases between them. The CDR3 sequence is CASSYSIEGDNQPQHF. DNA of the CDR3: TGTGCCAGCAGTTACTCGATTGAAGGGGATAATCAGCCCCAGCATTTT.

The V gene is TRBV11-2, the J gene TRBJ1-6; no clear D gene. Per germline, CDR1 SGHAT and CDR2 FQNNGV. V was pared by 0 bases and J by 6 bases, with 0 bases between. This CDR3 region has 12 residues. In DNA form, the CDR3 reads TGTGCCAGCAGCTTAGATAATTCACCCCTCCACTTT. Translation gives CASSLDNSPLHF.

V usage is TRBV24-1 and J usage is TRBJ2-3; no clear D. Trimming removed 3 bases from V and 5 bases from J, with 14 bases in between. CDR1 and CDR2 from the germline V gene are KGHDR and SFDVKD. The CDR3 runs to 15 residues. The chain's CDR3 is CATSDLLTFQDTQYF. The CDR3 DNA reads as TGTGCCACCAGTGATCTCCTAACATTTCAAGATACGCAGTATTTT.

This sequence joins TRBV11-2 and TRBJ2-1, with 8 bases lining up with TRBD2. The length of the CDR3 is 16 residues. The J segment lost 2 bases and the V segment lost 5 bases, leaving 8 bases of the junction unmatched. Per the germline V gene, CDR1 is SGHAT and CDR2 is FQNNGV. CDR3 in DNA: TGTGCCAGCAGCCCCTTAGCGGGACTCGCCTACAATGAGCAGTTCTTC. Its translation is CASSPLAGLAYNEQFF.

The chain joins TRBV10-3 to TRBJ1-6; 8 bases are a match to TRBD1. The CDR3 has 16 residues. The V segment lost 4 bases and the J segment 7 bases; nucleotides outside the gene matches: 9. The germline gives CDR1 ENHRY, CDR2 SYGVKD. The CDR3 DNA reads TGTGCCATCAGTGCCCTTGGGACAGGTAACAATTCACCCCTCCACTTT. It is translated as CAISALGTGNNSPLHF.

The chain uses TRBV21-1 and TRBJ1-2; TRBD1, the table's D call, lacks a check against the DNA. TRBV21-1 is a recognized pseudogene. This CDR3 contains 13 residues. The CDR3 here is CASSRDRVYGYTF. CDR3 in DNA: TGTGCCAGCAGCCGGGACAGAGTGTATGGCTACACCTTC.

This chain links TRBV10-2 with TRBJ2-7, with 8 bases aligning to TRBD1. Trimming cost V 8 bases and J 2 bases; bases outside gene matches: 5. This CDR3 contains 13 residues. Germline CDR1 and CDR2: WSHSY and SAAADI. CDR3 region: CASAGGGPYEQYF. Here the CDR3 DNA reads TGCGCCAGCGCAGGGGGCGGCCCCTACGAGCAGTACTTC.

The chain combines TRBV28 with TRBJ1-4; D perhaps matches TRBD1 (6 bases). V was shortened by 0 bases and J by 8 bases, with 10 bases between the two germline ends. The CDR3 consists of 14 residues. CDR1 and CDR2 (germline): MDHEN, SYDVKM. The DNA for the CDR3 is TGTGCCAGCAGTTTATGGGGGGCCGCCGAAAAACTGTTTTTT. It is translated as CASSLWGAAEKLFF.

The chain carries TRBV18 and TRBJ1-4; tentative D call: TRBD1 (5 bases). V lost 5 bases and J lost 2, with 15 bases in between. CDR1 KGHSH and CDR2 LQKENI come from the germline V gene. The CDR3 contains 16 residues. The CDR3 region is CASSAGTPGTNEKLFF. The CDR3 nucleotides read TGTGCCAGCTCAGCCGGGACTCCGGGGACTAATGAAAAACTGTTTTTT.

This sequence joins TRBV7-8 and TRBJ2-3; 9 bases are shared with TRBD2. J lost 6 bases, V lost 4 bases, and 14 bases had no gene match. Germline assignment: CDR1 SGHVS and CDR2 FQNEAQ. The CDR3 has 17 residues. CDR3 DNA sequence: TGTGCCAGCAGCTCTTTCCAGACTAGCGGTCTCCTTGATACGCAGTATTTT. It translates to CASSSFQTSGLLDTQYF.

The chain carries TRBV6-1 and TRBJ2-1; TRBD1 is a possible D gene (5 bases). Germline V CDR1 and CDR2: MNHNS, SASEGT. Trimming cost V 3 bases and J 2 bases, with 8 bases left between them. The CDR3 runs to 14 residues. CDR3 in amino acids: CASSEAGPYNEQFF. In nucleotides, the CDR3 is TGTGCCAGCAGTGAGGCAGGGCCCTACAATGAGCAGTTCTTC.

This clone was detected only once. CDR3 amino acids: CASSSWDRGSYGYTF. The DNA for the CDR3 is TGTGCCAGCAGCTCCTGGGACAGGGGTTCCTATGGCTACACCTTC. The chain joins TRBV7-8 to TRBJ1-2; 10 bases align to TRBD1. V gave up 4 bases and J gave up 4 bases; unmatched junction bases: 6. The germline gives CDR1 SGHVS, CDR2 FQNEAQ. The CDR3 is 15 residues long.

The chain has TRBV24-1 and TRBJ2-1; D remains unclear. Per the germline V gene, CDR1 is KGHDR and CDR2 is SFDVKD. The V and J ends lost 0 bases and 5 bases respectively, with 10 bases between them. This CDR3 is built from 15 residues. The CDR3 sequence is CATSDLKKANNEQFF. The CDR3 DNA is TGTGCCACCAGTGATTTGAAAAAGGCAAACAATGAGCAGTTCTTC.

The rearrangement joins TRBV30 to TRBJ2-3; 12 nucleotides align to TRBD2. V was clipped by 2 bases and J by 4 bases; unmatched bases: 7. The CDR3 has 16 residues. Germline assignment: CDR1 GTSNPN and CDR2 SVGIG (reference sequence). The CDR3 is CAWSSVLAGGADTQYF. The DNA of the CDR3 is TGTGCCTGGAGTAGCGTGCTAGCGGGAGGGGCAGATACGCAGTATTTT.

The CDR3 reads CASRATGDKAFF. The DNA for the CDR3 is TGTGCCAGTAGGGCTACAGGGGATAAAGCTTTCTTT. The chain uses TRBV19 and TRBJ1-1, with 7 positions matching TRBD1. V was clipped by 6 bases and J by 9 bases; unmatched bases: 7. The CDR3 has 12 residues. Germline CDR1 reads LNHDA; CDR2 reads SQIVND (reference sequence). Looking up the rest from reference TRBV19 and TRBJ1-1 gives the full variable domain: DGGITQSPKYLFRKEGQNVTLSCEQNLNHDAMYWYRQDPGQGLRLIYYSQIVNDFQKGDIAEGYSVSREKKESFPLTVTSAQKNPTAFYLCASRATGDKAFFGQGTRLTVV.

The CDR3, as DNA: TGTGCCAGCAGCGTTGGGACTCTCTCTAACTATGGCTACACCTTC. Protein sequence: CASSVGTLSNYGYTF. The chain employs TRBV9 and TRBJ1-2, with D possibly being TRBD1 (5 bases). The CDR3 contains 15 residues. Germline lookup yields CDR1 SGDLS and CDR2 YYNGEE. V lost 2 bases and J lost 0, with 11 bases in between.

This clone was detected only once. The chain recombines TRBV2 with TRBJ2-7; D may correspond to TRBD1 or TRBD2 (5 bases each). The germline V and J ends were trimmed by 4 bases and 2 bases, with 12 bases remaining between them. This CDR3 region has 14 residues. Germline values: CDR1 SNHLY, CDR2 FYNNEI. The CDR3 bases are TGTGCCAGCAGTGTCAGCGGACACCCCTACGAGCAGTACTTC. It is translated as CASSVSGHPYEQYF. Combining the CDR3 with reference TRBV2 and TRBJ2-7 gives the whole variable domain EPEVTQTPSHQVTQMGQEVILRCVPISNHLYFYWYRQILGQKVEFLVSFYNNEISEKSEIFDDQFSVERPDGSNFTLKIRSTKLEDSAMYFCASSVSGHPYEQYFGPGTRLTVT.